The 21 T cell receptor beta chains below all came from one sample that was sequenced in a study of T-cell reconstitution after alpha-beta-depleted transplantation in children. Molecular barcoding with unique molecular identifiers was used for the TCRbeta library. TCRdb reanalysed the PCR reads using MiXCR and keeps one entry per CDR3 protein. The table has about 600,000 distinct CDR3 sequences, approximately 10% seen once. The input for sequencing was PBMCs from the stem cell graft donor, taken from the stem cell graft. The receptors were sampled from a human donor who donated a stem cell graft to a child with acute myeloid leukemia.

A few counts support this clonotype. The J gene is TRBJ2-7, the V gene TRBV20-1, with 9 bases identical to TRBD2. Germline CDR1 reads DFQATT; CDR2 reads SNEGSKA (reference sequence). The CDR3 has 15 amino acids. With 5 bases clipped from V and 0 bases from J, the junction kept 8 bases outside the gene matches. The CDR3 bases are TGCAGTGCTTCATCTAGCGGGACGAGCTCCTACGAGCAGTACTTC. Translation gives CSASSSGTSSYEQYF.

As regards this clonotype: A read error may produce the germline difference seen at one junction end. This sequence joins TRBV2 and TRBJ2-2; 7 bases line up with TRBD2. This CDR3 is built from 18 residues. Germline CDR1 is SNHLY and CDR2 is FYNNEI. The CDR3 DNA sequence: TGTGCCATCAGTTTATATCCCGGGAGCGGGAAGATCACCGGGGAGCTGTTTTTT. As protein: CAISLYPGSGKITGELFF.

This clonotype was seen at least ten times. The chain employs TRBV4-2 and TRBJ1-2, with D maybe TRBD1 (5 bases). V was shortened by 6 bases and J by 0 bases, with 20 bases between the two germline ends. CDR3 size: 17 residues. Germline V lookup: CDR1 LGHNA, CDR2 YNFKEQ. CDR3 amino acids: CASSIDSPTGANYGYTF. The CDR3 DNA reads TGTGCCAGCAGTATTGACAGCCCCACGGGAGCTAACTATGGCTACACCTTC.

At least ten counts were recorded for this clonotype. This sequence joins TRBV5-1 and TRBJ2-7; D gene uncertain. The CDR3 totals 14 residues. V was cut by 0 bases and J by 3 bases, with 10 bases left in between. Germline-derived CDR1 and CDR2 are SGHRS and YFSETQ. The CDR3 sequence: CASSLGYSHYEQYF. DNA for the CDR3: TGCGCCAGCAGCTTGGGGTACAGCCACTACGAGCAGTACTTC.

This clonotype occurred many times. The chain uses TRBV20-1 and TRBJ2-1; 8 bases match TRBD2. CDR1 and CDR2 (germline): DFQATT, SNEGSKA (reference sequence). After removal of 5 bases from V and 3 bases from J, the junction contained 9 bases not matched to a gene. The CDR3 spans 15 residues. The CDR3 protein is CSAPPGLGVYNEQFF. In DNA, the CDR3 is TGCAGTGCTCCTCCGGGACTAGGTGTCTACAATGAGCAGTTCTTC.

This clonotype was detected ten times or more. In nucleotides, the CDR3 is TGTGCCAGCAGTTTAGCGGGCAGCATGAACACTGAAGCTTTCTTT. This sequence encodes CASSLAGSMNTEAFF. The genes are TRBV12-3 or TRBV12-4 and TRBJ1-1; no definite D call. The CDR3 is made up of 15 amino acids. V lost 0 bases and J lost 0, with 8 bases in between.

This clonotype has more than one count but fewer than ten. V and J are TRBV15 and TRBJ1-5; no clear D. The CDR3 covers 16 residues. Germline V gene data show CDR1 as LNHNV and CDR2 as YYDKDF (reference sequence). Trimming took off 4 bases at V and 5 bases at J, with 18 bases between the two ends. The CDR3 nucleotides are TGTGCCACCAGCAACTTGGCTGTGGGAGGCCATCAGCCCCAGCATTTT. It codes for CATSNLAVGGHQPQHF.

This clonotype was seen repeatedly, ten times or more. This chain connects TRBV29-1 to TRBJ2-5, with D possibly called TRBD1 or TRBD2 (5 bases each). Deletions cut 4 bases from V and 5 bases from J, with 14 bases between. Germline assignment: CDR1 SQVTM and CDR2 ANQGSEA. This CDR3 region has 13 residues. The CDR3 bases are TGCAGCGTTGGGGACCAACTGGCGGAGACCCAGTACTTC. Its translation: CSVGDQLAETQYF.

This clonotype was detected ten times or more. The chain's CDR3 is CATSGGIGGVFYNEQFF. CDR3 sequence (DNA): TGTGCCACCAGTGGGGGGATTGGAGGGGTATTCTACAATGAGCAGTTCTTC. The V gene is TRBV24-1, the J gene TRBJ2-1, with D possibly TRBD2 on 6 matching bases. The CDR3 is made up of 17 amino acids. Trimming stripped 5 bases from V and 3 bases from J, with 19 bases between. The germline V gene encodes CDR1 KGHDR and CDR2 SFDVKD.

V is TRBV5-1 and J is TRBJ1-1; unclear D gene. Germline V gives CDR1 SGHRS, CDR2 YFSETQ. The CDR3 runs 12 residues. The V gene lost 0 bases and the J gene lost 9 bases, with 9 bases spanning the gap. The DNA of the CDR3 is TGCGCCAGCAGCTTGGTGGGGAAACAAGCTTTCTTT. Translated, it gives CASSLVGKQAFF. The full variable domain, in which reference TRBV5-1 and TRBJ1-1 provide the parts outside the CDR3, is KAGVTQTPRYLIKTRGQQVTLSCSPISGHRSVSWYQQTPGQGLQFLFEYFSETQRNKGNFPGRFSGRQFSNSRSEMNVSTLELGDSALYLCASSLVGKQAFFGQGTRLTVV.

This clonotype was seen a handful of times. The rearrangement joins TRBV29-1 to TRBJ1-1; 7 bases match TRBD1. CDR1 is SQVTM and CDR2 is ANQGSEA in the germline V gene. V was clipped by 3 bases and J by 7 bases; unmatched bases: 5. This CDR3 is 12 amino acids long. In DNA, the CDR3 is TGCAGCGTTGAGCTGGACAGGCTTGAAGCTTTCTTT. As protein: CSVELDRLEAFF.

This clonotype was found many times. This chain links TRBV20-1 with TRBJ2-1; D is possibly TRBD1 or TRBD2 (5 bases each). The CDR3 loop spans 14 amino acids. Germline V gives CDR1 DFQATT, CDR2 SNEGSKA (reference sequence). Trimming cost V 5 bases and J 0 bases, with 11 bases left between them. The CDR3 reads CSAQWDGSYNEQFF. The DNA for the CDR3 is TGCAGTGCTCAATGGGACGGCTCCTACAATGAGCAGTTCTTC.

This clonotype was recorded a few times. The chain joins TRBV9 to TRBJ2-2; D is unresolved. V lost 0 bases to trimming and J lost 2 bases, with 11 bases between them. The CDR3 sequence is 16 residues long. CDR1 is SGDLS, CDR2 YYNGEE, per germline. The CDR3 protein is CASSVGSRPNTGELFF. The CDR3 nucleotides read TGTGCCAGCAGCGTAGGGTCGAGGCCAAACACCGGGGAGCTGTTTTTT.

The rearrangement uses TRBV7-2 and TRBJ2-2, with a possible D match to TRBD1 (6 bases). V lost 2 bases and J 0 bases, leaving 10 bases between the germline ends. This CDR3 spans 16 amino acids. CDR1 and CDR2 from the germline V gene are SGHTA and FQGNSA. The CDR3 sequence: CASSLRQATNTGELFF. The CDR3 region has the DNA TGTGCCAGCAGCTTACGACAGGCTACGAACACCGGGGAGCTGTTTTTT.

The CDR3 DNA follows: TGTGCCAGCAGCTTATCCAAATCTGGGGCCAACGTCCTGACTTTC. Amino acids: CASSLSKSGANVLTF. V gene TRBV5-6 combines with J gene TRBJ2-6; no reliable D call. The CDR3 covers 15 residues. Trimming took off 2 bases at V and 1 base at J, with 7 bases between the two ends. From germline, CDR1 is SGHDT and CDR2 YYEEEE.

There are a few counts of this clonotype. CDR3 DNA sequence: TGTGCCAGCTCACCGGATCAGAATCCACCCCTCCACTTT. It specifies CASSPDQNPPLHF. The rearrangement uses TRBV18 and TRBJ1-6, with unresolved D. CDR1 KGHSH and CDR2 LQKENI come from the germline V gene. V shed 3 bases and J shed 11 bases, with 11 bases lying between them. The CDR3 is 13 amino acids.

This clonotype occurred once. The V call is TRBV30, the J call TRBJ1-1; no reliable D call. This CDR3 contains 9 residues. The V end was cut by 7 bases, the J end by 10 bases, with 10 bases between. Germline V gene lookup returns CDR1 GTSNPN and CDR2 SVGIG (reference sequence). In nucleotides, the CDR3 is TGTGCCTCCAGTTCAGCAGCTTTCTTT. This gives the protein CASSSAAFF.

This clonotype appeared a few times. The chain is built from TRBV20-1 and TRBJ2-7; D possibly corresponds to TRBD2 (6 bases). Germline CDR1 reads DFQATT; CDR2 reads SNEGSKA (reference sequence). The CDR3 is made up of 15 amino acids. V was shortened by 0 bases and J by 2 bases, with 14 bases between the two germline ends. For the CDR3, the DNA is TGCAGTGCTAGAGATCTACTAGCCGGGGCCTACGAGCAGTACTTC. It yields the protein CSARDLLAGAYEQYF.

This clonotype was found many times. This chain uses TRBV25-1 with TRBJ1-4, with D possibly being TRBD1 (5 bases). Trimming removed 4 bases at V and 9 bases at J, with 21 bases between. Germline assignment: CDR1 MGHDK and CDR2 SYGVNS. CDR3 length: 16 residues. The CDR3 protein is CASSGPASGSGKKLFF. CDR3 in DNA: TGTGCCAGCAGTGGCCCCGCTTCAGGGTCTGGGAAAAAACTGTTTTTT.

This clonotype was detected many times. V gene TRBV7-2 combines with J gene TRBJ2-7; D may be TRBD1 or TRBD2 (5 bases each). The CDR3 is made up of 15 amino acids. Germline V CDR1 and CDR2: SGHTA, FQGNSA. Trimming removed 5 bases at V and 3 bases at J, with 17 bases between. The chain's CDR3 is CASSPSGTKNYEQYF. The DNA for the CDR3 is TGTGCCAGCAGCCCCTCCGGGACCAAGAACTACGAGCAGTACTTC. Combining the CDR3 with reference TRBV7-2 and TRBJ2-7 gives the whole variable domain GAGVSQSPSNKVTEKGKDVELRCDPISGHTALYWYRQSLGQGLEFLIYFQGNSAPDKSGLPSDRFSAERTGGSVSTLTIQRTQQEDSAVYLCASSPSGTKNYEQYFGPGTRLTVT.

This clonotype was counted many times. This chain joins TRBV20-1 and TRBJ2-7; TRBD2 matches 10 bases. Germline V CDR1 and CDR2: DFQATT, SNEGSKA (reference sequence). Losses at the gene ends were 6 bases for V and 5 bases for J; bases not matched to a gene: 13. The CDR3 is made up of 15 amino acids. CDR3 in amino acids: CSAPDPSGSINEQYF. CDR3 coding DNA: TGCAGTGCCCCTGACCCTAGCGGGAGTATCAACGAGCAGTACTTC.